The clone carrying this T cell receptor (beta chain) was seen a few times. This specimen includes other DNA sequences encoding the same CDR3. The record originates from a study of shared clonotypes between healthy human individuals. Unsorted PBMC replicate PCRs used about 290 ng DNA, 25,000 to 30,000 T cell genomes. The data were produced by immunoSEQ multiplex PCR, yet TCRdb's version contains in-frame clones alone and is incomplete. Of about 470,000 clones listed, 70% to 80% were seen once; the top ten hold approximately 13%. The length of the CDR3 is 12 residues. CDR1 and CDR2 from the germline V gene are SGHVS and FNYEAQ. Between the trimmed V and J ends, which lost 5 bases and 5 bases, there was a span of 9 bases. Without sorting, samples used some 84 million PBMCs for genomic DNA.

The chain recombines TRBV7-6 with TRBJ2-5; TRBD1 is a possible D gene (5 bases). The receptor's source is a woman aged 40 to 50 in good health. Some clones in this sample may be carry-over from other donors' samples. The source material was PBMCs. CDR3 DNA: TGTGCCAGCAGCCGCCCAGGGGAGACCCAGTACTTC. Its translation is CASSRPGETQYF.